The 30 T cell receptor beta chains below come from one sample, sequenced in a study of T cell repertoires in cytomegalovirus infection. TCRdb redid the calling of the reads with MiXCR, one entry per CDR3 protein. The data contain 740,000 or so distinct CDR3 sequences, about 40% of them seen just once; the ten biggest clones take up around 2.8%. The sequenced sample consisted of PBMCs. The receptors here all came from a human donor in good health (CMV status not recorded). Some clones in this sample may be carry-over from other donors' samples.

The chain links TRBV7-2 to TRBJ2-7; possible D gene TRBD1, 6 bases. CDR3 length: 14 amino acids. CDR1 and CDR2 (germline): SGHTA, FQGNSA. V lost 5 bases and J lost 2, with 13 bases in between. For the CDR3, the DNA is TGTGCCAGCAGCCGCGAACAGGGTCCCTACGAGCAGTACTTC. Encoded protein: CASSREQGPYEQYF.

This rearrangement joins TRBV6-1 to TRBJ1-2; 9 bases align to TRBD1. With 5 bases clipped from V and 6 bases from J, the junction kept 7 bases outside the gene matches. The CDR3 contains 14 residues. CDR1 and CDR2 (germline): MNHNS, SASEGT. The CDR3 DNA sequence: TGTGCCAGCAGTCTACAGGGGGCCTCAGATGGCTACACCTTC. Its translation: CASSLQGASDGYTF.

This clonotype was counted a few times. The chain is built from TRBV12-3 or TRBV12-4 and TRBJ2-6, with D unresolved. There are 15 residues in the CDR3. V dropped 5 bases and J dropped 2 bases, with 10 bases sitting between them. The CDR3 DNA reads as TGTGCCAGCAGTCCCCTGACAACTGGGGCCAACGTCCTGACTTTC. Its protein product is CASSPLTTGANVLTF.

This clonotype has just a few counts. V is TRBV29-1 and J is TRBJ1-5; TRBD1 matches at 10 bases. The J segment lost 6 bases and the V segment lost 5 bases, leaving 7 bases of the junction unmatched. Germline V gives CDR1 SQVTM, CDR2 ANQGSEA. CDR3 length equals 14 residues. The CDR3 sequence is CSVITTGGGQPQHF. CDR3 DNA sequence: TGCAGCGTTATCACGACAGGGGGCGGTCAGCCCCAGCATTTT.

Worth noting for this clonotype: Germline is not matched at one junction end, which may reflect a read error. The rearrangement joins TRBV15 to TRBJ1-2; D remains ambiguous. From germline, CDR1 is LNHNV and CDR2 YYDKDF (reference sequence). The CDR3 is made up of 15 amino acids. In DNA form, the CDR3 reads TGTGCCACCAGAAGAGTAGACGGCCGCAACTATGGCTACACCTTC. It is translated as CATRRVDGRNYGYTF.

The genes are TRBV29-1 and TRBJ2-5, with TRBD1 matching over 8 bases. The CDR3 runs 12 residues. CDR1 is SQVTM, CDR2 ANQGSEA, per germline. Trimming cost V 4 bases and J 3 bases; bases outside gene matches: 1. CDR3: CSVVDREETQYF. The CDR3 region has the DNA TGCAGCGTTGTGGACAGGGAAGAGACCCAGTACTTC.

V and J are TRBV7-9 and TRBJ1-2; D perhaps matches TRBD1 (5 bases). Germline V gene lookup returns CDR1 SEHNR and CDR2 FQNEAQ (reference sequence). V lost 3 bases and J 8 bases, leaving 10 bases between the germline ends. The CDR3 contains 12 residues. The CDR3 nucleotides read TGTGCCAGCAGCTTGGGGGGAAACGGCTACACCTTC. Amino acids: CASSLGGNGYTF.

This clonotype was picked up many times. V gene TRBV10-2 combines with J gene TRBJ2-3, with D hard to call. The CDR3 is made up of 13 amino acids. CDR1 is WSHSY, CDR2 SAAADI, per germline. Trimming removed 11 bases at V and 5 bases at J, with 17 bases between. CDR3 sequence: CAAIRQAQDTQYF. CDR3 DNA: TGCGCCGCGATCCGGCAGGCTCAAGATACGCAGTATTTT.

The chain carries TRBV19 and TRBJ2-3, with D unclear. The V gene's germline CDR1 is LNHDA and CDR2 SQIVND (reference sequence). The CDR3 covers 14 residues. Trimming cost V 6 bases and J 2 bases, with 12 bases left between them. CDR3 bases: TGTGCCAGTAGGGGCATTAAGTCCACAGATACGCAGTATTTT. Amino acids: CASRGIKSTDTQYF.

This clonotype was seen at least ten times. The chain uses TRBV7-6 and TRBJ2-1, with 7 bases matching TRBD2. Germline CDR1 is SGHVS and CDR2 is FNYEAQ. The V gene end was trimmed by 7 bases and the J gene end by 3 bases; junction bases not matched to a gene: 3. This CDR3 is 13 amino acids long. CDR3 loop: CASTAGDYNEQFF. The CDR3 DNA reads as TGTGCCAGCACCGCGGGAGACTACAATGAGCAGTTCTTC.

The chain couples TRBV6-6 to TRBJ2-1, with TRBD2 matching 9 bases. The V and J ends lost 4 bases and 3 bases, in that order; junction bases with no gene match: 10. Per germline, CDR1 MNHNY and CDR2 SVGAGI (reference sequence). This CDR3 has 17 amino acids. In DNA form, the CDR3 reads TGTGCCAGCAGTTTTGAGAGCGGGAGGTCCCTCTACAATGAGCAGTTCTTC. Encoded protein: CASSFESGRSLYNEQFF.

The CDR3 spells CASSLSGGFYGYTF. The CDR3 coding sequence is TGTGCCAGCAGTTTATCGGGGGGGTTTTATGGCTACACCTTC. The chain links TRBV27 to TRBJ1-2, with D tentatively TRBD1 (5 bases). V was trimmed by 0 bases and J by 5 bases, leaving 10 bases between them. The CDR3 contains 14 residues. Germline CDR1 reads MNHEY; CDR2 reads SMNVEV (reference sequence).

The chain joins TRBV20-1 to TRBJ2-2; no firm D call. Germline CDR1 reads DFQATT; CDR2 reads SNEGSKA (reference sequence). The CDR3 totals 14 residues. Trimming left V 3 bases short and J 0 bases short, with 8 bases between. DNA of the CDR3: TGCAGTGCTAGGGGCCCCGCGAACACCGGGGAGCTGTTTTTT. It yields the protein CSARGPANTGELFF.

V gene TRBV28 combines with J gene TRBJ2-1, with TRBD1 as a possible D gene (7 bases). The germline V gene has CDR1 MDHEN and CDR2 SYDVKM. The V end was cut by 6 bases, the J end by 0 bases, with 21 bases between. CDR3 size: 18 residues. CDR3 region: CASRTFGGGADSYNEQFF. CDR3 bases: TGTGCCAGCAGAACATTCGGAGGGGGCGCTGACTCCTACAATGAGCAGTTCTTC. Together with reference TRBV28 and TRBJ2-1, the CDR3 gives the full variable domain: DVKVTQSSRYLVKRTGEKVFLECVQDMDHENMFWYRQDPGLGLRLIYFSYDVKMKEKGDIPEGYSVSREKKERFSLILESASTNQTSMYLCASRTFGGGADSYNEQFFGPGTRLTVL.

The CDR3 sequence: CASSDRQGKETQYF. The DNA for the CDR3 is TGTGCCAGCAGTGATCGGCAGGGAAAAGAGACCCAGTACTTC. V and J are TRBV28 and TRBJ2-5; the D gene is possibly TRBD1 (5 bases). This CDR3 contains 14 residues. V was shortened by 5 bases and J by 3 bases, with 13 bases between the two germline ends. Germline CDR1 reads MDHEN; CDR2 reads SYDVKM.

In this sample, this clonotype turned up a few times. The chain employs TRBV10-2 and TRBJ1-1; possibly TRBD1 for D (5 bases). This CDR3 region has 14 residues. The V end was cut by 7 bases, the J end by 0 bases, with 12 bases between. Germline CDR1 reads WSHSY; CDR2 reads SAAADI. This CDR3 is CASTPGLMNTEAFF. The DNA of the CDR3 is TGCGCCAGCACCCCGGGACTAATGAACACTGAAGCTTTCTTT.

This clonotype turned up a few times. This chain joins TRBV4-2 and TRBJ2-1, with 12 bases matching TRBD2. Germline CDR1 LGHNA, CDR2 YNFKEQ. V was clipped by 0 bases and J by 1 base; unmatched bases: 7. The CDR3 has 19 amino acids. CDR3 amino acids: CASSQELAGGLRSYNEQFF. The CDR3 DNA reads as TGTGCCAGCAGCCAAGAGCTAGCGGGAGGGCTCAGGTCCTACAATGAGCAGTTCTTC.

This clonotype has ten or more counts. The chain recombines TRBV2 with TRBJ1-5; D call uncertain. This CDR3 has 13 residues. In germline, CDR1 is SNHLY, CDR2 FYNNEI. V dropped 6 bases and J dropped 4 bases, with 10 bases sitting between them. The DNA for the CDR3 is TGTGCCAGCAGACGGGTGGAAAATCAGCCCCAGCATTTT. Its protein product is CASRRVENQPQHF.

Of note for this clonotype: Compared with germline, one end of the junction differs, possibly owing to a read error. This chain joins TRBV7-7 and TRBJ2-2; D remains ambiguous. In germline, CDR1 is SSHAT, CDR2 FNYEAQ (reference sequence). CDR3 length: 13 residues. CDR3 sequence (DNA): TGTGCTAGCAGTTCGGCTGGGGCCGGGGAGCTGTTTTTT. Translating gives CASSSAGAGELFF.

Many counts were recorded for this clonotype. The rearrangement uses TRBV28 and TRBJ1-5, with 7 nucleotides matching TRBD1. The junction had 14 bases not matched to a gene; V was cut back by 6 bases and J by 0 bases. Germline lookup yields CDR1 MDHEN and CDR2 SYDVKM. There are 18 residues in the CDR3. CDR3 amino acids: CASRAWSGTEYSNQPQHF. DNA of the CDR3: TGTGCCAGCAGGGCATGGTCCGGGACAGAATATAGCAATCAGCCCCAGCATTTT. The variable domain in full, completed from reference TRBV28 and TRBJ1-5, reads DVKVTQSSRYLVKRTGEKVFLECVQDMDHENMFWYRQDPGLGLRLIYFSYDVKMKEKGDIPEGYSVSREKKERFSLILESASTNQTSMYLCASRAWSGTEYSNQPQHFGDGTRLSIL.

A few counts support this clonotype. In nucleotides, the CDR3 is TGTGCCAGCAGTCGATTACAGGGGTTCGAGTTGATAGCCAAAAACATTCAGTACTTC. Residues: CASSRLQGFELIAKNIQYF. The chain links TRBV28 to TRBJ2-4; 7 positions agree with TRBD1. Trimming cost V 5 bases and J 0 bases; bases outside gene matches: 16. CDR1 and CDR2 from the germline V gene are MDHEN and SYDVKM. The CDR3 contains 19 residues.

The genes are TRBV6-5 and TRBJ1-2, with 7 positions matching TRBD1. The V gene end was trimmed by 6 bases and the J gene end by 3 bases; junction bases not matched to a gene: 13. CDR3 length: 16 residues. Germline V gives CDR1 MNHEY, CDR2 SVGAGI. The chain's CDR3 is CASRSTGAGQYYGYTF. CDR3 in DNA: TGTGCCAGCAGAAGTACTGGGGCGGGACAGTACTATGGCTACACCTTC.

This clonotype was found many times. The chain joins TRBV5-4 to TRBJ1-2; 7 nucleotides align to TRBD1. This CDR3 is built from 14 residues. The V gene end was trimmed by 2 bases and the J gene end by 3 bases; junction bases not matched to a gene: 4. CDR1 is SGHNT and CDR2 is YYREEE in the germline V gene (reference sequence). CDR3 nucleotides: TGTGCCAGCAGCTTACAGGGGAGCGACTATGGCTACACCTTC. Protein sequence: CASSLQGSDYGYTF.

This chain uses TRBV14 with TRBJ2-2; a weak D match, TRBD1 (5 bases). Germline V gene lookup returns CDR1 SGHDN and CDR2 FVKESK. The V gene lost 3 bases and the J gene lost 4 bases, with 9 bases spanning the gap. CDR3 length: 14 residues. The CDR3 DNA sequence: TGTGCCAGCAGCCACAGGGTCGCCACCGGGGAGCTGTTTTTT. This encodes CASSHRVATGELFF.

This clonotype was seen a handful of times. The V and J genes are TRBV28 and TRBJ1-4; maybe TRBD1 (5 bases). Trimming shortened V by 5 bases and J by 6 bases, and 16 bases separated the two germline ends. The CDR3 has 15 residues. The V gene's germline CDR1 is MDHEN and CDR2 SYDVKM. Here the CDR3 reads CASSEQGRGDEKLFF. The CDR3 coding sequence is TGTGCCAGCAGTGAACAAGGGCGAGGGGATGAAAAACTGTTTTTT.

The sample holds a few counts of this clonotype. The chain has TRBV7-9 and TRBJ2-5, with unresolved D. This CDR3 is built from 11 residues. Looked up from germline, CDR1 is SEHNR and CDR2 is FQNEAQ (reference sequence). The V end was cut by 7 bases, the J end by 4 bases, with 7 bases between. The CDR3 spells CASTPRETQYF. The DNA of the CDR3 is TGTGCCAGCACCCCTAGAGAGACCCAGTACTTC.

V and J are TRBV12-3 or TRBV12-4 and TRBJ1-5; no clear D. V was clipped by 6 bases and J by 2 bases, with 11 bases between them. The CDR3 extends over 14 amino acids. CDR3 sequence: CASSPDNGNQPQHF. CDR3 nucleotides: TGTGCCAGCAGCCCCGACAACGGCAATCAGCCCCAGCATTTT.

The chain couples TRBV19 to TRBJ1-1; D perhaps matches TRBD1 (5 bases). CDR1 and CDR2 from the germline V gene are LNHDA and SQIVND (reference sequence). Between the trimmed V and J ends, which lost 3 bases and 1 base, there was a span of 12 bases. This CDR3 contains 15 residues. Here the CDR3 DNA reads TGTGCCAGTAGTATCCTCCAGGGCCAGAACACTGAAGCTTTCTTT. Amino acids: CASSILQGQNTEAFF. Full variable domain (rest looked up from reference TRBV19 and TRBJ1-1): DGGITQSPKYLFRKEGQNVTLSCEQNLNHDAMYWYRQDPGQGLRLIYYSQIVNDFQKGDIAEGYSVSREKKESFPLTVTSAQKNPTAFYLCASSILQGQNTEAFFGQGTRLTVV.

In this sample, this clonotype turned up many times. The chain employs TRBV7-8 and TRBJ2-7; 9 bases are a match to TRBD2. CDR3 size: 15 residues. In germline, CDR1 is SGHVS, CDR2 FQNEAQ. With V trimmed by 1 base and J by 6 bases, 7 bases remained unmatched. DNA for the CDR3: TGTGCCAGCAGCTTAGGTCGAGCGGGAGGTGGCGAGCAGTACTTC. It yields the protein CASSLGRAGGGEQYF. Full variable domain (rest looked up from reference TRBV7-8 and TRBJ2-7): GAGVSQSPRYKVAKRGQDVALRCDPISGHVSLFWYQQALGQGPEFLTYFQNEAQLDKSGLPSDRFFAERPEGSVSTLKIQRTQQEDSAVYLCASSLGRAGGGEQYFGPGTRLTVT.

This clonotype has a count of ten or more. The gene calls are TRBV7-2 and TRBJ1-4, with D possibly matching TRBD1 (6 bases). Deletions cut 5 bases from V and 8 bases from J, with 12 bases between. Germline assignment: CDR1 SGHTA and CDR2 FQGNSA. The CDR3 consists of 13 residues. The CDR3 here is CASSEQGREKLFF. CDR3 bases: TGTGCCAGCAGCGAACAGGGCCGCGAAAAACTGTTTTTT.